This T cell receptor beta chain was recovered during a study of shared T cell receptors in the human thymus. The CDR3 is made up of 13 amino acids. CDR1 SGHTA and CDR2 FQGNSA come from the germline V gene. Trimming took off 6 bases at V and 0 bases at J, with 8 bases between the two ends. Using immunoSEQ multiplex PCR, the repertoire was profiled, and TCRdb retains in-frame clones only, with some absent. The sample carries approximately 760,000 clones, approximately 83% recorded once. The sample was also reused in another study, on human thymus T cells. As that study records: Corrective surgery for congenital heart defects was being performed on the healthy Finnish infants who were the donors. Resections from corrective heart surgery provided thymus tissue. Repertoires sampled from thymus and blood appeared biased in V and J gene usage. As related research reported, thymic repertoires overlapped highly among unrelated individuals.

Input material: thymocytes. The J gene is TRBJ1-1, the V gene TRBV7-2; D unresolved. The origin of this receptor is a girl under three years old with a congenital heart defect. CDR3 amino acids: CASSRIVNTEAFF. The CDR3, as DNA: TGTGCCAGCAGTAGAATAGTGAACACTGAAGCTTTCTTT.